This T cell receptor beta chain was retrieved from a study of T cell clonotyping in hematopoietic cell transplantation (dated by TCRdb to about 2021). Background on the whole study: In the study, more than 130 blood samples were gathered from 40 or so consecutive transplant recipients and their related donors. Recruitment of patients ran from late 2015 to early 2017, and follow-up continued until late 2020 or until death.

The time point label corresponds to: 30 days after allo-HCT. Recipient blood was collected about 28 days before transplant and at days 30, 100 and 180 after transplant. Nuclei Lysis Solution was used to extract genomic DNA from fresh or cryopreserved unfractionated peripheral blood mononuclear cells. Results the study describes overall, beyond this receptor: After transplant, TCR diversity in recipients dropped, and pathologically expanded clonotypes increased progressively from day 30 to day 180. Recipient repertoires showed only a small fraction of overlap with donor repertoires, and over 97% appeared de novo at the given depth. Broader TCR repertoire diversity after transplant was predicted by Inverse Simpson Index values from donors and from recipients before transplant. The sample size was limited, and CD4 and CD8 repertoire contributions could not be separated because cells were not sorted.

On this clone: The antigen it binds to is not known. No base qualities exist here, and no much larger clone lies one base off it.

TCR beta CDR3 regions were amplified from genomic DNA with the immunoSEQ assay, a bias-controlled multiplex PCR using V- and J-specific primers. In a second PCR step, the CDR3 amplicons were tagged with a proprietary barcode plus Illumina adapter sequences. An Illumina MiSeq instrument was used for sequencing of the CDR3 libraries. Turning to the authors' computational methods: Export and quality control were performed with immunoSEQ Analyzer 3.0, and downstream analyses were performed with R Bioconductor and Immunarch. Only productive rearrangements in the normalized downsampled data set went into calculating the repertoire metrics. Clonotypes larger than 5 templates in the normalized cohort were defined as pathologically expanded. The Inverse Simpson Index served as the measure of repertoire diversity. The non-normalized data set was used for CMV-specificity analyses so that all clonotypes could be captured. Entries here come from immuneACCESS through TCRdb and include only in-frame sequences with V and J called. Some clones fail to appear in such tables; in the studies checked, an unresolved V gene covers under half of the shortfall, and the cause of the remainder is unknown. Clone size and the V and J calls come from that table; the DNA yielded D and trimming. This sample lists about 14,000 clones; 94% were detected once. The top ten constitute 4.5% of the sample.

The germline V end is reduced by 0 bases and the J end by 5 bases; junction bases left unmatched: 9. The CDR3 sequence holds 16 residues, the cysteine and phenylalanine included. The CDR3 DNA has 48 bases and is translated from base 1. For CDR1 and CDR2, the germline V gene lists MNHEY and SVGAGI. The rearranged segments are TRBV6-5 and TRBJ1-2; TRBD1 lines up with 7 middle nucleotides. Sample: PBMCs, taken 30 days after allogeneic stem cell transplant. The TCR comes from a male patient aged 60 to 75 who had an allogeneic stem cell transplant from an unrelated donor, so the T cells may come from the graft donor. Some clones in this sample may be carry-over from other donors' samples. For the CDR3, the sequence is CASSYSPNEGAYGYTF. Read as DNA, the sequence is TGTGCCAGCAGTTACTCGCCCAACGAGGGGGCTTATGGCTACACCTTC.